The clone carrying this TCR beta chain has more than one count but fewer than ten. What it binds is unknown. This entry is derived from a study of cytomegalovirus exposure and HLA in healthy donors. CDR1 is SGHAT and CDR2 is FQNNGV in the germline V gene. V lost 2 bases and J 8 bases, leaving 15 bases between the germline ends. This CDR3 spans 14 amino acids. The PCR used 60 Vbeta and 13 Jbeta primers. Method: immunoSEQ multiplex PCR; TCRdb's copy keeps in-frame clones and lacks some. The sample holds 170,000 or so clones, about 80% seen once. Study-level results: In a later analysis, DRB1 alleles had the most associated TCRs; HLA-C alleles the fewest. As immune exposure information, only CMV serostatus was available. Follow-up analysis seemed to connect common viral pathogens with several of the most significant clusters identified.

V is TRBV11-2 and J is TRBJ1-1; D remains ambiguous. This sequence originates from a boy aged 5 to 17 in good health and CMV-seronegative. Sequencing was performed on PBMCs. CDR3 sequence reads: CASSLIGRAVEAFF. The CDR3 DNA follows: TGTGCCAGCAGCTTAATAGGGAGAGCCGTAGAAGCTTTCTTT.